Listed below are T cell receptor beta chains from one sample, sequenced in a study of cytomegalovirus exposure and HLA in healthy donors. Repertoires were generated with immunoSEQ multiplex PCR, while TCRdb's copy carries only in-frame clones and drops some. The table has about 160,000 clones, about 71% seen once. The sample comprised PBMCs. Receptors were obtained from a woman aged 25 to 39 in good health and CMV-seronegative. Each CDR3 is given with its conserved first and last residue. Fields, in order: V gene, J gene, clone size, D gene, CDR3 DNA, CDR3 protein. A D gene is named only where the DNA matches it firmly. For some rows the clone size is stated as once, few or many, or as a class when expanded; others skip it.

TRBV27	TRBJ2-6	.	.	TGTGCCCCTGAGGCGCAGGGGGCCAACGTCCTGACTTTC	CAPEAQGANVLTF
TRBV11-2	TRBJ1-1	.	TRBD1	TGTGCCAGCAGCTCGCCGGGACAGGGGGACACTGAAGCTTTCTTT	CASSSPGQGDTEAFF
TRBV11-2	TRBJ1-1	once	.	TGTGCCAGCAGTCAGGGTTTAACTGAAGCTTTCTTT	CASSQGLTEAFF
TRBV7-6	TRBJ2-7	.	TRBD2	TGTGCCAGCAGCTTTAGCGGGGGCACCTACGAGCAGTACTTC	CASSFSGGTYEQYF
TRBV30	TRBJ2-7	once	TRBD1	TGTGCCTCTGGACAGGGGCTTCCCTACGAGCAGTACTTC	CASGQGLPYEQYF
TRBV7-8	TRBJ2-7	.	TRBD1	TGTGCCAGCATCCCGGACAGGAGAACCTACGAGCAGTACTTC	CASIPDRRTYEQYF
TRBV5-6	TRBJ1-2	once	TRBD1	TGTGCCAGCAGCTCCCCCGACAGGGGATCGAGCGGCTACACCTTC	CASSSPDRGSSGYTF
TRBV15	TRBJ1-2	.	TRBD1	TGTGCCACCAGCAGGGACAGGGGAGACTATGGCTACACCTTC	CATSRDRGDYGYTF
TRBV4-3	TRBJ2-5	.	TRBD1	TGCGCCAGCAGCCAAGATCGGGTAGGGGGCGAGACCCAGTACTTC	CASSQDRVGGETQYF
TRBV10-3	TRBJ1-6	few	TRBD1	TGTGCCATCAGTGAGTCCGGGACAGGGACCAATTCACCCCTCCACTTT	CAISESGTGTNSPLHF
TRBV6-1	TRBJ2-2	.	TRBD1	TGTGCCAGCAGTGGACAGGGGTGGACCGGGGAGCTGTTTTTT	CASSGQGWTGELFF
TRBV2	TRBJ1-4	.	TRBD1	TGTGCCAGCAGTGAGGGACAGGTGTATACTAATGAAAAACTGTTTTTT	CASSEGQVYTNEKLFF
TRBV10-3	TRBJ1-5	.	.	TGTGCCATCAGTGAGGGGGGCGTACAGCCCCAGCATTTT	CAISEGGVQPQHF
TRBV14	TRBJ1-5	.	TRBD1	TGTGCCAGCAGCCTGGGACAGGATCAGCCCCAGCATTTT	CASSLGQDQPQHF
TRBV7-9	TRBJ2-7	.	TRBD1	TGTGCCAGCAGCTTGGGACAGCTCTTCTACGAGCAGTACTTC	CASSLGQLFYEQYF